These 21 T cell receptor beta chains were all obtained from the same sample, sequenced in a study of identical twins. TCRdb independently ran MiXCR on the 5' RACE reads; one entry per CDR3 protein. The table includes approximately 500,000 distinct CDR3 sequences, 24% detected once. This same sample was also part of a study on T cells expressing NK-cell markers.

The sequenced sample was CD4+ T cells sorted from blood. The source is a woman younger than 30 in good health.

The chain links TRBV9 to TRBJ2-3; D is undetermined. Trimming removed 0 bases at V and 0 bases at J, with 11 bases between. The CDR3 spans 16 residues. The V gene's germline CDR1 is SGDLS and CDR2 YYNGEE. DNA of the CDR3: TGTGCCAGCAGCGTAGCAGCTAGGTGGAGCACAGATACGCAGTATTTT. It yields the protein CASSVAARWSTDTQYF.

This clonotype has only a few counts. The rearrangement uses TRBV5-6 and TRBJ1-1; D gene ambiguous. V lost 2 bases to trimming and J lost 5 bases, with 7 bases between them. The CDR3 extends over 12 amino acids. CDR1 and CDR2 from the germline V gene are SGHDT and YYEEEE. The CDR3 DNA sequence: TGTGCCAGCAGCTTCGAGTCGACTGAAGCTTTCTTT. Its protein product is CASSFESTEAFF.

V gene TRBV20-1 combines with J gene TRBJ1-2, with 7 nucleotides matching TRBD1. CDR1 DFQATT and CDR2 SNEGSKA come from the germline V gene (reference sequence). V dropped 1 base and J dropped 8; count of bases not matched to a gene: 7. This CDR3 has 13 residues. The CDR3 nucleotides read TGCAGTGCTAGAGGTGGGACAGTTATAGGCTACACCTTC. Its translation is CSARGGTVIGYTF.

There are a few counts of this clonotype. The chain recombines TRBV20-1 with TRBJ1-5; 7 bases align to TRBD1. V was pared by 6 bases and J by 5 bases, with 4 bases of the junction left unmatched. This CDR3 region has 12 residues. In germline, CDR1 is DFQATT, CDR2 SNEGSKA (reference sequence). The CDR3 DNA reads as TGCAGTGCCGCGACAGGGTATCAGCCCCAGCATTTT. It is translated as CSAATGYQPQHF.

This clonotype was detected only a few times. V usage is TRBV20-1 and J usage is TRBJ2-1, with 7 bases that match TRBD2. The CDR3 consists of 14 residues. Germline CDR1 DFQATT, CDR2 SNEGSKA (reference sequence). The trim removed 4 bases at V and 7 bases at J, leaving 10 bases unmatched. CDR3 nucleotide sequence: TGCAGTGCTAAGGTGGGAGGGCCTCGGAATGAGCAGTTCTTC. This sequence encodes CSAKVGGPRNEQFF.

CDR3 nucleotides: TGCAGTGCTCCCGATAGGAGCACTGAAGCTTTCTTT. It translates to CSAPDRSTEAFF. The rearrangement links TRBV20-1 to TRBJ1-1; D not certain. CDR1 and CDR2 (germline): DFQATT, SNEGSKA (reference sequence). The V end lost 5 bases, the J end lost 4 bases, and 11 bases lay between the germline ends. The CDR3 contains 12 residues.

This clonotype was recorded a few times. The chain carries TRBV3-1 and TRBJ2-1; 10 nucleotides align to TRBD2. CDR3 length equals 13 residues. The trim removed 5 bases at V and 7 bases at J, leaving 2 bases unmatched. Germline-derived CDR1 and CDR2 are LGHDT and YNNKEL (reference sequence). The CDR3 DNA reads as TGTGCCAGCAGCGTAGCGGGAGGTAATGAGCAGTTCTTC. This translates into CASSVAGGNEQFF.

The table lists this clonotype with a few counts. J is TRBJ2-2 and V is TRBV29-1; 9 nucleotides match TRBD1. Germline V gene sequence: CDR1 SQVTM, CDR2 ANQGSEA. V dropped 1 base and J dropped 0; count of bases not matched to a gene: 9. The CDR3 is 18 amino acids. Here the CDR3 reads CSVEGADRGLSNTGELFF. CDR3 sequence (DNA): TGCAGCGTTGAAGGGGCGGACAGGGGATTATCGAACACCGGGGAGCTGTTTTTT.

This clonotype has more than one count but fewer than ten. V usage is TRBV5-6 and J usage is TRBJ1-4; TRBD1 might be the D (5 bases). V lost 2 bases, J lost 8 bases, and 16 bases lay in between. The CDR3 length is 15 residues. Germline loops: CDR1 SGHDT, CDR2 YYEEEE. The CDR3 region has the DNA TGTGCCAGCAGCTTCCTCGACAGAGCTTCGGAAAAACTGTTTTTT. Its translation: CASSFLDRASEKLFF.

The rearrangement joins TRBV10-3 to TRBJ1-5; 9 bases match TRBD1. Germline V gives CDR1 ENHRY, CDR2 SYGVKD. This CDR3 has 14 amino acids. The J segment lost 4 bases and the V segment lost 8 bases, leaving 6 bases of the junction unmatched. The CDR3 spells CAISRQGVNQPQHF. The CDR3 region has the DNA TGTGCCATCTCCCGACAGGGGGTGAATCAGCCCCAGCATTTT.

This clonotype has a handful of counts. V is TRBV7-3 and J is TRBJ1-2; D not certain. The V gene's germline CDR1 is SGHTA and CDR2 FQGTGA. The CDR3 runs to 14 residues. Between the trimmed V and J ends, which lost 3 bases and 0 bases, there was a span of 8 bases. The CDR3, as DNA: TGTGCCAGCAGCTTGGATCCGGCTAACTATGGCTACACCTTC. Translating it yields CASSLDPANYGYTF.

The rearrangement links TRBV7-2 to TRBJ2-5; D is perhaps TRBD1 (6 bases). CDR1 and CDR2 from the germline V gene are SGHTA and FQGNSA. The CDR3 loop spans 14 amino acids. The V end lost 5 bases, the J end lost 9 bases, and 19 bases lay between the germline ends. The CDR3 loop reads CASSDQTGQGAQYF. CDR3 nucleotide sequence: TGTGCCAGCAGCGACCAAACAGGGCAAGGGGCCCAGTACTTC. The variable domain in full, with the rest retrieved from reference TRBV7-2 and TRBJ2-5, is GAGVSQSPSNKVTEKGKDVELRCDPISGHTALYWYRQSLGQGLEFLIYFQGNSAPDKSGLPSDRFSAERTGGSVSTLTIQRTQQEDSAVYLCASSDQTGQGAQYFGPGTRLLVL.

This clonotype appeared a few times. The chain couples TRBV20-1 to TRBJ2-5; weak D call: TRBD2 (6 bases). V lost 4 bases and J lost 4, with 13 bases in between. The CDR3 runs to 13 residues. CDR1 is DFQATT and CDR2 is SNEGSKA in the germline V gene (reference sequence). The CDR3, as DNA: TGCAGTGCTACGCCCGGGGGTGGAGAGACCCAGTACTTC. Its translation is CSATPGGGETQYF.

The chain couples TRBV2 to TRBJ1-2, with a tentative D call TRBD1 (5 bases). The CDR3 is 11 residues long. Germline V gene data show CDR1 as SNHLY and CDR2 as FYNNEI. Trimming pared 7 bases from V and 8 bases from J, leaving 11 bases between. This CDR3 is CASTQEGGYTF. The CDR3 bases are TGTGCCAGCACGCAGGAGGGGGGCTACACCTTC. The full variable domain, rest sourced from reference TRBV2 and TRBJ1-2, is EPEVTQTPSHQVTQMGQEVILRCVPISNHLYFYWYRQILGQKVEFLVSFYNNEISEKSEIFDDQFSVERPDGSNFTLKIRSTKLEDSAMYFCASTQEGGYTFGSGTRLTVV.

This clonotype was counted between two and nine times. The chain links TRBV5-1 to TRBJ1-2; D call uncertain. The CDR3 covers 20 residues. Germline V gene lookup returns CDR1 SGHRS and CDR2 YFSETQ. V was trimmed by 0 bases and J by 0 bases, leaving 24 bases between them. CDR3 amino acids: CASSLVWELPPFLSNYGYTF. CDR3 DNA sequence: TGCGCCAGCAGCTTGGTCTGGGAGCTTCCCCCTTTTCTTTCTAACTATGGCTACACCTTC.

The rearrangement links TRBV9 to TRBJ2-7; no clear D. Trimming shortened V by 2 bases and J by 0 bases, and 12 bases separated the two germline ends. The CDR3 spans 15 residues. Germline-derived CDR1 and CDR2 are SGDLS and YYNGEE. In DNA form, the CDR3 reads TGTGCCAGCAGCGTGGGGTTGGACGCCTCCTACGAGCAGTACTTC. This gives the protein CASSVGLDASYEQYF.

CDR3 in amino acids: CASSVRGAGSYSNQPQHF. In DNA form, the CDR3 reads TGTGCCAGCAGCGTAAGGGGGGCCGGATCCTATAGCAATCAGCCCCAGCATTTT. The rearrangement joins TRBV9 to TRBJ1-5; maybe TRBD1 (6 bases). V lost 1 base and J 0 bases, leaving 17 bases between the germline ends. The germline CDR1 and CDR2 sequences are SGDLS and YYNGEE. This CDR3 has 18 residues.

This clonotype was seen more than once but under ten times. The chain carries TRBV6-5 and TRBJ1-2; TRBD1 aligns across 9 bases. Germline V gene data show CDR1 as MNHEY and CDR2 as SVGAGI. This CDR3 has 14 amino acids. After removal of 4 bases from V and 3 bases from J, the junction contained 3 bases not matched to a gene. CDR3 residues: CASSWGQGHYGYTF. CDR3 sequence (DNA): TGTGCCAGCAGTTGGGGACAGGGCCACTATGGCTACACCTTC.

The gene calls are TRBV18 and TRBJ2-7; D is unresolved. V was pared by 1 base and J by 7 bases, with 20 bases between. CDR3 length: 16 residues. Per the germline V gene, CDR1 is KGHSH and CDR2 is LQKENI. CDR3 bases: TGTGCCAGCTCACCACTATTTCTGGGCAGGAATACAGAGCAGTACTTC. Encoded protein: CASSPLFLGRNTEQYF.

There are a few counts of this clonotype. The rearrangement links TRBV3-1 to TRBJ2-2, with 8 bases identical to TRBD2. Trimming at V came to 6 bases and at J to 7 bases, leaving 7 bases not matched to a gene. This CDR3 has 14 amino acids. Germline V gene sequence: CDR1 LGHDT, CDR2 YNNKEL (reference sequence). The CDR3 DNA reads TGTGCCAGCAGACAGACTAGCGTTGGCGGGGAGCTGTTTTTT. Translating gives CASRQTSVGGELFF.

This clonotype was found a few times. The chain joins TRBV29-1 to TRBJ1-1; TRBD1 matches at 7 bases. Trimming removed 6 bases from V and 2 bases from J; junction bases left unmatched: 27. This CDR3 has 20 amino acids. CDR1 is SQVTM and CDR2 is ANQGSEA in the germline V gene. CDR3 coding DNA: TGCAGCGTCCCTCTCAGACAGGGACAAGGCCCAAGAGATGTAAACACTGAAGCTTTCTTT. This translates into CSVPLRQGQGPRDVNTEAFF.